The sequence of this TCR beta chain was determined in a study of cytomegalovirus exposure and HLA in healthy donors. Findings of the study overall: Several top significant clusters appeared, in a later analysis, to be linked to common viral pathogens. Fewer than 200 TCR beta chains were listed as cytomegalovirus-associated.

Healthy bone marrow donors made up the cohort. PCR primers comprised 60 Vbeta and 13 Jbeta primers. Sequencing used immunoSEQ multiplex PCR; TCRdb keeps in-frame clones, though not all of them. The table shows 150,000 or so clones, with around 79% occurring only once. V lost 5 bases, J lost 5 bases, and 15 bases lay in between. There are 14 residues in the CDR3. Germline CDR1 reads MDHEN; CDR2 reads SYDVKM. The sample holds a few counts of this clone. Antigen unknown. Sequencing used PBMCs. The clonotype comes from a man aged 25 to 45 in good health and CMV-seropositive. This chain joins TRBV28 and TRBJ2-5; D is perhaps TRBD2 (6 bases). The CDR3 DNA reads TGTGCCAGCAGTCTCTGGAGGGCCGGGGAGACCCAGTACTTC. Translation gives CASSLWRAGETQYF.